The rows below give T cell receptor beta chains drawn from one sample of a study of T cell changes during pregnancy in multiple sclerosis. The repertoire was sequenced with immunoSEQ multiplex PCR; TCRdb's copy has only in-frame clones and lacks some. The sample consists of about 100,000 clones, about 94% of them appearing once. Source: peripheral blood, taken before pregnancy. The receptors here all came from a female donor with multiple sclerosis, enrolled in a pregnancy study. Each CDR3 is given with its conserved first and last residue. The D gene is left open where the match is weak. A clone size is listed for some rows: how often the clone was seen (once, few, many), or a class if it is expanded.

clone size	V gene	CDR3 length	J gene	D gene	CDR3 protein	CDR3 DNA
NA	TRBV19	16	TRBJ2-2	TRBD2	CASSLLAGGNTGELFF	TGTGCCAGTAGCCTCCTTGCGGGAGGGAACACCGGGGAGCTGTTTTTT
few	TRBV29-1	12	TRBJ2-7	TRBD1	CSVAGQGVWQYF	TGCAGCGTCGCGGGACAGGGGGTTTGGCAGTACTTC
NA	TRBV5-1	15	TRBJ1-2	TRBD1	CASRELTGGTDGYTF	TGCGCCAGCAGAGAACTGACAGGGGGCACCGATGGCTACACCTTC
NA	TRBV30	17	TRBJ2-1	NA	CAWSPTEGQVFYNEQFF	TGTGCCTGGAGTCCGACCGAGGGACAAGTATTCTACAATGAGCAGTTCTTC
once	TRBV19	14	TRBJ2-1	TRBD1	CASRGQGILNEQFF	TGTGCCAGTAGGGGACAGGGGATCCTCAATGAGCAGTTCTTC
NA	TRBV6-1	15	TRBJ2-3	NA	CASSASGVGADTQYF	TGTGCCAGCAGTGCTTCGGGAGTGGGGGCAGATACGCAGTATTTT
NA	TRBV13	15	TRBJ2-1	TRBD2	CASSSKREGRNEQFF	TGTGCCAGCAGCTCCAAGCGGGAGGGTCGCAATGAGCAGTTCTTC
NA	TRBV1	14	TRBJ2-7	NA	CTSTQAGPSYEQYF	TGCACCAGCACCCAAGCAGGGCCCTCCTACGAGCAGTACTTC
NA	TRBV27	18	TRBJ1-1	TRBD1	CASRPDKGQGWRNTEAFF	TGTGCCAGCAGACCCGACAAGGGACAGGGGTGGAGAAACACTGAAGCTTTCTTT
NA	TRBV6-1	15	TRBJ1-5	NA	CASSDRGNGNQPQHF	TGTGCCAGCAGTGACAGGGGAAATGGCAATCAGCCCCAGCATTTT
NA	TRBV6-5	15	TRBJ2-2	NA	CASSYGGQNTGELFF	TGTGCCAGCAGTTATGGGGGCCAAAACACCGGGGAGCTGTTTTTT
NA	TRBV5-4	14	TRBJ2-5	TRBD2	CASSFSGGKETQYF	TGTGCCAGCAGCTTTTCGGGGGGGAAAGAGACCCAGTACTTC
NA	TRBV28	16	TRBJ1-3	TRBD1	CASSSRTGKTGNTIYF	TGTGCCAGCAGTTCCCGGACAGGGAAGACTGGAAACACCATATATTTT
NA	TRBV7-6	15	TRBJ2-3	NA	CASSLVAGPADTQYF	TGTGCCAGCAGCTTAGTCGCAGGGCCGGCAGATACGCAGTATTTT
NA	TRBV7-2	15	TRBJ1-1	NA	CASSPTSLRGTEAFF	TGTGCCAGCAGCCCCACTTCACTTAGGGGCACTGAAGCTTTCTTT
NA	TRBV7-9	18	TRBJ2-3	NA	CASSLDLSFSGSTDTQYF	TGTGCCAGCAGCTTGGATCTATCCTTTAGCGGTAGCACAGATACGCAGTATTTT
NA	TRBV6-1	16	TRBJ2-3	TRBD2	CASSEAIGREPDTQYF	TGTGCCAGCAGTGAAGCTATCGGGCGGGAGCCAGATACGCAGTATTTT
NA	TRBV6-5	15	TRBJ1-5	NA	CASSSGQVSNQPQHF	TGTGCCAGCAGTTCTGGGCAGGTTAGCAATCAGCCCCAGCATTTT
NA	TRBV5-6	16	TRBJ2-5	TRBD2	CASSLGLAGAQETQYF	TGTGCCAGCAGCTTGGGGCTAGCGGGAGCCCAAGAGACCCAGTACTTC
NA	TRBV28	14	TRBJ2-7	NA	CASSSQKRTYEQYF	TGTGCCAGCAGTTCCCAGAAGCGGACCTACGAGCAGTACTTC
once	TRBV6-5	14	TRBJ1-1	NA	CASSYVGSDTEAFF	TGTGCCAGCAGTTACGTCGGGTCCGACACTGAAGCTTTCTTT
NA	TRBV27	15	TRBJ2-7	TRBD1	CASSLDGTGIYEQYF	TGTGCCAGCAGTTTGGACGGGACAGGGATCTACGAGCAGTACTTC
NA	TRBV7-8	15	TRBJ1-2	TRBD1	CASSFPRQGADGYTF	TGTGCCAGCAGCTTCCCCCGACAGGGCGCTGATGGCTACACCTTC
NA	TRBV19	16	TRBJ1-5	TRBD1	CASSIAGGTGFQPQHF	TGTGCCAGTAGTATAGCTGGGGGGACAGGGTTTCAGCCCCAGCATTTT
NA	TRBV9	12	TRBJ2-1	TRBD1	CASSSGQNEQFF	TGTGCCAGCAGCTCGGGACAGAATGAGCAGTTCTTC
NA	TRBV9	19	TRBJ2-1	TRBD2	CASSVVAGGPRSSYNEQFF	TGTGCCAGCAGCGTAGTGGCGGGAGGGCCACGGAGCTCCTACAATGAGCAGTTCTTC
NA	TRBV5-8	15	TRBJ2-7	TRBD1	CASSPYGTGGDEQYF	TGTGCCAGCAGCCCATATGGGACAGGGGGCGACGAGCAGTACTTC
NA	TRBV30	13	TRBJ1-5	NA	CAWSDGEYQPQHF	TGTGCCTGGAGTGACGGGGAATATCAGCCCCAGCATTTT
once	TRBV5-6	18	TRBJ2-2	TRBD2	CASSLPQWTSEGTGELFF	TGTGCCAGCAGCCTCCCGCAATGGACTAGCGAAGGCACCGGGGAGCTGTTTTTT
NA	TRBV7-6	16	TRBJ2-5	TRBD2	CASSSWTSGVIETQYF	TGTGCCAGCAGCTCCTGGACTAGCGGAGTCATAGAGACCCAGTACTTC
NA	TRBV28	14	TRBJ2-7	NA	CASTDYLVTTEQYF	TGTGCCAGCACCGACTACCTAGTAACTACCGAGCAGTACTTC
NA	TRBV7-3	16	TRBJ2-1	TRBD2	CASSQNSGSVGNEQFF	TGTGCCAGCAGCCAAAATAGCGGGTCCGTAGGGAATGAGCAGTTCTTC
once	TRBV5-1	16	TRBJ2-7	TRBD1	CASSLVWTGLSYEQYF	TGCGCCAGCAGCTTGGTTTGGACAGGCCTCTCCTACGAGCAGTACTTC
NA	TRBV5-1	13	TRBJ2-5	NA	CASSPGAQETQYF	TGCGCCAGCAGCCCAGGGGCGCAAGAGACCCAGTACTTC
NA	TRBV7-2	16	TRBJ2-7	TRBD1	CASSLRGGTGVNEQYF	TGTGCCAGCAGCTTAAGGGGCGGGACAGGGGTGAACGAGCAGTACTTC
NA	TRBV7-2	16	TRBJ1-2	TRBD1	CASSGQGAVGNYGYTF	TGTGCCAGCAGCGGACAGGGGGCGGTAGGAAACTATGGCTACACCTTC
NA	TRBV19	15	TRBJ2-1	TRBD1	CASQAPGQGVSRKFF	TGTGCCAGCCAAGCTCCGGGACAGGGCGTTTCTCGTAAGTTCTTC